The entry below gives a single T cell receptor beta chain sequence along with its context. The antigen it binds to is not known. Base quality data are lacking; no much larger clone is found one base away. The immunoSEQ Assay, a bias-controlled multiplex PCR, was used to amplify TCRbeta CDR3 regions from genomic DNA. The paper's processing steps were these. Within the assay, amplification of reference gene primers was used to estimate how many nucleated cells each sample contained. Sequence reads were collapsed and filtered to measure the absolute abundance of every unique TCRbeta CDR3 rearrangement. Productive Simpson clonality was computed per sample as the square root of Simpson's diversity index over productive rearrangements. TCRdb carries this immuneACCESS record with in-frame sequences only. Its versions omit some clonotypes, under half of them owing to an unresolved V gene in the studies checked, with the rest unexplained. That table furnishes V, J and clone size, whereas the DNA furnished D and trimming. In all, the sample holds approximately 90,000 clones, and about 80% of those were seen once. 19% of the sample lies in the top ten.

The collaborating institutions used their own protocols to collect whole blood in K2EDTA tubes. Collaborator samples were shipped for TCRbeta analysis as frozen whole blood, isolated PBMCs, or DNA extracted from either sample type. This sample stems from a study of blood T cell repertoires in COVID-19 (dated by TCRdb to between 2020 and 2021). Broadly, across the study: Samples from collaborators originated in the United States, Italy and Spain and spanned both the acute and convalescent phases of COVID-19. The prospective study material was composed of cDNA or gDNA derived from T cells, B-cell-depleted T cells, or PBMCs. A de-identified subject ID, COVID-19 status, age in years and sex were almost always included in the sample metadata. The repertoires were released in a freely available public database meant as a resource for research on the immune response to SARS-CoV-2. The dataset comprised deeply sampled blood TCRbeta repertoires from subjects exposed to, actively infected with, or recovered from COVID-19. Where available, HLA class I and class II types were taken from metadata supplied by the sample provider and were not determined by assay-based typing. The samples were drawn from two sources: the first 160 participants of the ongoing ImmuneRACE study, and about 1,300 subjects contributed by 6 global collaborators. Overall study results and their limits: Clinical and demographic metadata were provided uncurated, with the amount varying by source and participant.

The CDR3 measures 13 amino acids from cysteine to phenylalanine. The DNA shown is the 39-base CDR3, in frame from base 1. Based on the germline V gene, the CDR1 and CDR2 sequences are MNHEY and SVGAGI. The junction shows trimming of 7 bases on V and 9 bases on J, plus 13 bases between the germline ends. Sequenced: peripheral blood. The sequence was collected from a woman of 80 years or more with acute or convalescent COVID-19. The sequence links TRBV6-5 to TRBJ1-6; TRBD1 is possibly the D segment (6 matching bases). The CDR3 amino acid sequence is: CASTGTGFSPLHF. The DNA reads TGTGCCAGCACCGGAACAGGGTTTTCACCCCTCCACTTT.